This T cell receptor beta chain is drawn from a study of blood T cell repertoires in COVID-19. Per the germline V gene, CDR1 is SEHNR and CDR2 is FQNEAQ (reference sequence). This CDR3 region has 12 residues. The ends were cut back, 2 bases at V and 6 bases at J, with 6 bases in the middle. Some clones are missing from TCRdb's copy, which holds only in-frame ones; the method was immunoSEQ multiplex PCR. Of about 100,000 clones in the sample, roughly 86% were seen once. Sample: peripheral blood. This TCR was sampled from a woman in her sixties with acute or convalescent COVID-19. The chain is built from TRBV7-9 and TRBJ2-3, with D uncertain. For the CDR3, the DNA is TGTGCCAGCAGCTTACTGGAGGATACGCAGTATTTT. It codes for CASSLLEDTQYF. Full variable domain (outside the CDR3, taken from reference TRBV7-9 and TRBJ2-3): DTGVSQNPRHKITKRGQNVTFRCDPISEHNRLYWYRQTLGQGPEFLTYFQNEAQLEKSRLLSDRFSAERPKGSFSTLEIQRTEQGDSAMYLCASSLLEDTQYFGPGTRLTVL.